Listed below are T cell receptor beta chains from one sample, sequenced in a study of cytomegalovirus exposure and HLA in healthy donors. Some clones are missing from TCRdb's copy, which holds only in-frame ones; the method was immunoSEQ multiplex PCR. The data show about 360,000 clones, 86% seen once. The sample consisted of PBMCs. The receptors derive from a woman aged 18-35 years in good health and CMV-seronegative. Each CDR3 is given with its conserved first and last residue. Fields, in order: clone size, V gene, D gene, J gene, CDR3 protein, CDR3 DNA. D genes are given only for firm matches. Part of the rows lack a size; the others show once, few, many or a class for expanded clones.

>.|TRBV4-1|.|TRBJ2-3
CASSQGPRGSTDTQYF
TGCGCCAGCAGCCAAGGTCCTCGGGGAAGCACAGATACGCAGTATTTT
>.|TRBV6-1|TRBD1|TRBJ2-3
CASSENIGTGVHF
TGTGCCAGCAGTGAGAACATCGGGACAGGGGTACATTTT
>few|TRBV28|.|TRBJ1-1
CASRTANTEAFF
TGTGCCAGCAGAACAGCGAACACTGAAGCTTTCTTT
>.|TRBV6-6|.|TRBJ1-2
CASSDGGRSYGYTF
TGTGCCAGCAGTGACGGGGGACGGTCCTATGGCTACACCTTC
>.|TRBV5-1|TRBD1|TRBJ2-7
CASTPGQGRYEQYF
TGCGCCAGCACACCAGGACAGGGTCGCTACGAGCAGTACTTC
>.|TRBV28|.|TRBJ1-5
CASSPWGGQPQHF
TGTGCCAGCAGTCCTTGGGGGGGGCAGCCCCAGCATTTT
>.|TRBV11-2|.|TRBJ2-3
CASSPVEAPQDTQYF
TGTGCCAGCAGCCCCGTGGAGGCCCCCCAAGATACGCAGTATTTT
>few|TRBV6-5|.|TRBJ1-5
CASSYSRGNNQPQHF
TGTGCCAGCAGTTACTCGCGGGGTAACAATCAGCCCCAGCATTTT
>.|TRBV19|TRBD2|TRBJ2-7
CASSPRLARWTFYEQYF
TGTGCCAGTAGTCCGCGACTAGCTCGGTGGACTTTCTACGAGCAGTACTTC
>.|TRBV30|TRBD1|TRBJ1-2
CAWLERGQGTYGYTF
TGTGCCTGGCTGGAAAGGGGACAGGGGACCTATGGCTACACCTTC
>once|TRBV27|TRBD1|TRBJ2-3
CASRYDRAGADTQYF
TGTGCCAGCAGGTACGACAGGGCGGGCGCAGATACGCAGTATTTT
>.|TRBV2|.|TRBJ1-1
CASSPRGGPGAFF
TGTGCCAGCAGCCCCCGGGGTGGGCCCGGAGCTTTCTTT
>.|TRBV10-3|TRBD2|TRBJ2-7
CAISGGGPGSYEQYF
TGTGCCATCAGTGGGGGGGGACCGGGTAGCTACGAGCAGTACTTC
>.|TRBV18|TRBD1|TRBJ1-5
CASSSGTGYNQPQHF
TGTGCCAGCTCTTCCGGGACAGGGTACAATCAGCCCCAGCATTTT
>.|TRBV9|TRBD1|TRBJ1-6
CASSVAGTGRAALHF
TGTGCCAGCAGCGTGGCCGGGACAGGGCGAGCGGCCCTCCACTTT
>.|TRBV27|.|TRBJ2-4
CASSLSRQNIQYF
TGTGCCAGCAGTTTATCGAGACAGAACATTCAGTACTTC
>once|TRBV5-1|TRBD2|TRBJ2-5
CASSSTPLGTSGETQYF
TGCGCCAGCAGCTCCACTCCTCTCGGGACTAGCGGAGAGACCCAGTACTTC
>.|TRBV7-8|TRBD1|TRBJ1-2
CASSVSGGQSYGYTF
TGTGCCAGCAGTGTATCCGGGGGACAGAGCTATGGCTACACCTTC
>few|TRBV30|.|TRBJ2-6
CAWSVAGANVLTF
TGTGCCTGGAGTGTAGCCGGGGCCAACGTCCTGACTTTC
>once|TRBV28|TRBD1|TRBJ2-7
CASTAPGQGIYEQYF
TGTGCCAGCACCGCCCCGGGACAGGGGATCTACGAGCAGTACTTC
>.|TRBV28|TRBD2|TRBJ2-7
CASRPSGRAYEQYF
TGTGCCAGCAGGCCTAGCGGGAGGGCCTACGAGCAGTACTTC
>.|TRBV15|TRBD2|TRBJ2-3
CATSIAGGPANTQYF
TGTGCCACCAGCATAGCGGGGGGGCCGGCAAATACGCAGTATTTT
>.|TRBV15|TRBD1|TRBJ2-7
CATSIGQGPYEQYF
TGTGCCACCAGCATTGGACAGGGGCCCTACGAGCAGTACTTC
>.|TRBV28|.|TRBJ2-1
CASSTRDSRDYNEQFF
TGTGCCAGCAGTACACGGGACTCACGAGACTACAATGAGCAGTTCTTC
>.|TRBV5-1|TRBD2|TRBJ2-1
CASSRGLADYNEQFF
TGCGCCAGCAGCAGGGGACTAGCAGATTACAATGAGCAGTTCTTC
>.|TRBV2|TRBD2|TRBJ2-7
CASSLREGLYEQYF
TGTGCCAGCAGCCTCCGGGAGGGGCTATACGAGCAGTACTTC
>.|TRBV7-9|.|TRBJ1-5
CASSLGRNQPQHF
TGTGCCAGCAGCTTGGGCCGCAATCAGCCCCAGCATTTT
>.|TRBV27|TRBD2|TRBJ2-2
CASSLGTSHTGELFF
TGTGCCAGCAGTTTAGGGACTAGCCACACCGGGGAGCTGTTTTTT
>.|TRBV5-1|TRBD2|TRBJ2-2
CASGQREPPGELFF
TGCGCCAGCGGGCAGCGGGAGCCCCCCGGGGAGCTGTTTTTT
>.|TRBV5-4|.|TRBJ2-7
CASSLHTYEQYF
TGTGCCAGCAGCTTACATACCTACGAGCAGTACTTC
>once|TRBV5-1|TRBD2|TRBJ2-2
CASSPAGGPVGELFF
TGCGCCAGCAGCCCAGCGGGAGGGCCGGTCGGGGAGCTGTTTTTT
>.|TRBV2|TRBD1|TRBJ1-1
CASRPGQGYAAFF
TGTGCCAGCAGACCCGGACAGGGCTATGCAGCTTTCTTT
>.|TRBV15|.|TRBJ1-6
CATSRALGRNSPLHF
TGTGCCACCAGCAGAGCCCTTGGGAGGAATTCACCCCTCCACTTT
>.|TRBV30|TRBD1|TRBJ1-1
CAWGPGTGVGTEAFF
TGTGCCTGGGGCCCCGGGACAGGGGTGGGCACTGAAGCTTTCTTT
>.|TRBV7-9|TRBD1|TRBJ1-3
CASSIRQGAVSGNTIYF
TGTGCCAGCAGCATAAGACAGGGGGCAGTCAGTGGAAACACCATATATTTT
>once|TRBV27|.|TRBJ2-7
CASRSSSPPYEQYF
TGTGCCAGCAGATCCTCCTCCCCCCCCTACGAGCAGTACTTC
>.|TRBV5-1|.|TRBJ2-2
CASSLYSTGELFF
TGCGCCAGCAGCTTGTACTCCACCGGGGAGCTGTTTTTT
>.|TRBV27|.|TRBJ2-1
CASSRTSVPYNEQFF
TGTGCCAGCAGCCGAACTAGTGTCCCCTACAATGAGCAGTTCTTC
>once|TRBV27|.|TRBJ1-2
CASSPGFRNYGYTF
TGTGCCAGCAGTCCAGGGTTCCGCAACTATGGCTACACCTTC
>.|TRBV28|TRBD1|TRBJ2-1
CASSLLSQGADEQFF
TGTGCCAGCAGTTTATTGAGTCAGGGGGCGGATGAGCAGTTCTTC
>.|TRBV4-2|TRBD1|TRBJ2-1
CASSQEWDRVYNEQFF
TGTGCCAGCAGCCAAGAATGGGACAGGGTCTACAATGAGCAGTTCTTC
>.|TRBV5-1|.|TRBJ1-4
CASSLSGDPRDEKLFF
TGCGCCAGCAGCTTGTCGGGGGACCCAAGGGATGAAAAACTGTTTTTT
>.|TRBV28|TRBD2|TRBJ2-7
CASSGEGLAGRSYEQYF
TGTGCCAGCAGTGGGGAAGGACTAGCGGGTCGCTCCTACGAGCAGTACTTC
>.|TRBV4-1|.|TRBJ1-1
CASSQGVAAITEAFF
TGCGCCAGCAGCCAAGGGGTGGCGGCTATCACTGAAGCTTTCTTT
>.|TRBV9|TRBD2|TRBJ2-3
CASSVGLLAEVTDTQYF
TGTGCCAGCAGCGTAGGTCTCCTAGCGGAGGTCACAGATACGCAGTATTTT
>.|TRBV19|.|TRBJ1-1
CATRTENTEAFF
TGTGCCACCCGGACAGAGAACACTGAAGCTTTCTTT
>.|TRBV5-1|.|TRBJ2-4
CASSLVRGVRGSKNIQYF
TGCGCCAGCAGCTTGGTAAGGGGTGTCAGGGGTTCCAAAAACATTCAGTACTTC
>.|TRBV2|.|TRBJ2-3
CASKNGLSTDTQYF
TGTGCCAGCAAGAACGGTCTAAGCACAGATACGCAGTATTTT
>.|TRBV29-1|.|TRBJ2-1
CSVDLRYYNEQFF
TGCAGCGTTGATCTCAGGTACTACAATGAGCAGTTCTTC
>.|TRBV25-1|.|TRBJ2-1
CASSERAGPSYNEQFF
TGTGCCAGCAGTGAACGAGCGGGTCCCTCCTACAATGAGCAGTTCTTC
>once|TRBV2|.|TRBJ2-7
CASHSGGYYEQYF
TGTGCCAGCCACTCTGGCGGTTACTACGAGCAGTACTTC
>.|TRBV9|.|TRBJ2-3
CASSRTPGETQYF
TGTGCCAGCAGCAGGACGCCGGGGGAAACGCAGTATTTT
>.|TRBV19|.|TRBJ1-2
CASSSDFYGYTF
TGTGCCAGTAGTTCGGACTTTTATGGCTACACCTTC